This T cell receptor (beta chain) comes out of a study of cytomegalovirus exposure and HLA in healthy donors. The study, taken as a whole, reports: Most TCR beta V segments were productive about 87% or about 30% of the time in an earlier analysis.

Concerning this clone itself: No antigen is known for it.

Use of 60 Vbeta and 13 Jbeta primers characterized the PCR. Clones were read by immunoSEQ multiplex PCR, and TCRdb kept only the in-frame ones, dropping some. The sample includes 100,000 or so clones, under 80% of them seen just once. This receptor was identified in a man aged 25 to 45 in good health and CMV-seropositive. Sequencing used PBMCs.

The CDR3 loop is CASSARDRGRETQYF. The CDR3 DNA is TGTGCCAGCAGCGCCCGGGACAGGGGGCGAGAGACCCAGTACTTC. The V call is TRBV7-2, the J call TRBJ2-5, with 12 bases lining up with TRBD1. Germline V gene lookup returns CDR1 SGHTA and CDR2 FQGNSA. J was trimmed by 4 bases and V by 5 bases; bases with no gene match: 5. The CDR3 extends over 15 amino acids.